The rows below give T cell receptor beta chains drawn from one sample of a study of response to subunit inactivated influenza vaccine. Using its own MiXCR run on the RT-PCR reads, TCRdb lists one record per CDR3 protein. The sample carries about 540,000 distinct CDR3 sequences, 20% to 25% recorded once. The sample was also reused in another study, on T cells expressing NK-cell markers.

This sample comprised CD4+ T cells sorted from PBMCs, obtained roughly 12 days after vaccination. The source is a man aged 50 to 60 who received an inactivated influenza vaccine. CDR3s include the opening cysteine and the closing phenylalanine or tryptophan. A D gene is named only where the DNA matches it firmly. Not all rows give a size; the values are once, few, many and, for expanded clones, a class.

>TRBD2|TRBJ2-7|TRBV6-2/TRBV6-3|-
CASTTPRLAGPLYEQYF
TGTGCCAGTACTACCCCTCGACTAGCGGGTCCTTTGTACGAGCAGTACTTC
>TRBD1|TRBJ2-7|TRBV11-2|-
CASSLDSGQGSLEQYF
TGTGCCAGCAGCTTAGATTCGGGACAGGGGTCCCTCGAGCAGTACTTC
>-|TRBJ2-3|TRBV7-6|-
CASSLARTASPSTDTQYF
TGTGCCAGCAGCTTAGCGAGGACGGCCTCTCCGAGCACAGATACGCAGTATTTT
>-|TRBJ2-3|TRBV6-4|-
CASSVSVGDTQYF
TGTGCCAGCAGTGTATCTGTCGGGGATACGCAGTATTTT
>-|TRBJ2-1|TRBV7-2|many
CASSLTPVSSYNEQFF
TGTGCCAGCAGCTTAACGCCGGTTAGCTCCTACAATGAGCAGTTCTTC
>-|TRBJ2-3|TRBV20-1|few
CSAAELQAALTDTQYF
TGCAGTGCCGCTGAACTACAGGCCGCTTTAACAGATACGCAGTATTTT
>-|TRBJ1-5|TRBV28|-
CASSFGGPMPQHF
TGTGCCAGCAGTTTCGGCGGACCAATGCCCCAGCATTTT
>TRBD2|TRBJ2-7|TRBV3-1|-
CASSRSLAGAEQYF
TGTGCCAGCAGCCGCTCACTAGCGGGAGCCGAGCAGTACTTC
>-|TRBJ1-1|TRBV2|-
CASSTTGYIDEAFF
TGTGCCAGCAGCACGACAGGATATATTGATGAAGCTTTCTTT
>TRBD2|TRBJ2-5|TRBV20-1|-
CSAQAGAETQYF
TGCAGTGCCCAAGCGGGGGCAGAGACCCAGTACTTC
>-|TRBJ1-4|TRBV6-5|few
CASSHIQGTNEKLFF
TGTGCCAGCAGTCACATTCAGGGGACTAATGAAAAACTGTTTTTT
>-|TRBJ2-1|TRBV4-3|few
CASSRGGGSYNEQFF
TGCGCCAGCAGCCGAGGGGGGGGGAGCTACAATGAGCAGTTCTTC
>TRBD2|TRBJ2-5|TRBV11-2|-
CASSLVRLAGGLDETQYF
TGTGCCAGCAGCTTAGTTCGACTAGCGGGGGGGCTCGATGAGACCCAGTACTTC
>-|TRBJ2-7|TRBV6-2/TRBV6-3|-
CASSLVGLGEQYF
TGTGCCAGCAGTTTAGTGGGCCTTGGGGAGCAGTACTTC
>-|TRBJ2-1|TRBV7-6|few
CASSLAGIPSSYNEQFF
TGTGCCAGCAGCTTAGCGGGGATACCGAGCTCCTACAATGAGCAGTTCTTC
>-|TRBJ1-2|TRBV28|-
CATALGPANYGYTF
TGTGCCACCGCCCTTGGGCCAGCTAACTATGGCTACACCTTC
>-|TRBJ2-7|TRBV18|-
CASSLGARDGTTRQYF
TGTGCCAGCTCACTGGGGGCTCGGGACGGGACTACGAGGCAGTACTTC
>TRBD1|TRBJ2-1|TRBV12-3/TRBV12-4|-
CATQVAGGYNEQFF
TGTGCCACCCAGGTGGCAGGGGGCTACAATGAGCAGTTCTTC
>TRBD2|TRBJ2-7|TRBV5-1|few
CASSTSGPIYEQYF
TGCGCCAGCAGTACTAGCGGGCCAATCTACGAGCAGTACTTC
>-|TRBJ1-1|TRBV30|-
CAWSLGLGGTEAFF
TGTGCCTGGAGTTTAGGACTGGGAGGCACTGAAGCTTTCTTT
>TRBD2|TRBJ2-1|TRBV6-1|few
CASSDTIWGGRLNEQFF
TGTGCCAGCAGTGATACGATATGGGGGGGAAGGTTGAATGAGCAGTTCTTC
>-|TRBJ1-2|TRBV7-9|-
CASSLQGALGGYTF
TGTGCCAGCAGCTTACAGGGCGCGCTCGGTGGCTACACCTTC
>TRBD2|TRBJ2-1|TRBV12-3/TRBV12-4|many
CASSLGGGLWDEQFF
TGTGCCAGCAGTTTGGGCGGGGGGCTTTGGGATGAGCAGTTCTTC
>-|TRBJ2-2|TRBV5-1|-
CASSLEQGDTGELFF
TGCGCCAGCAGCTTGGAACAGGGTGACACCGGGGAGCTGTTTTTT
>-|TRBJ2-1|TRBV11-2|-
CASSYPLRGYGLPNNEQFF
TGTGCCAGCAGCTACCCGCTTAGAGGCTATGGACTGCCTAACAATGAGCAGTTCTTC
>-|TRBJ2-3|TRBV12-3/TRBV12-4|-
CDSSLRSDTQYF
TGTGACAGCAGTTTACGATCAGATACGCAGTATTTT
>TRBD1|TRBJ1-1|TRBV5-1|few
CASSLGGGRGDTEAFF
TGCGCCAGCAGCTTGGGGGGCGGCAGGGGGGACACTGAAGCTTTCTTT
>-|TRBJ2-7|TRBV25-1|-
CATQPGLSAYEQYF
TGTGCCACCCAACCGGGACTTTCAGCCTACGAGCAGTACTTC
>-|TRBJ2-1|TRBV5-8|-
CASSRGPGTSYNEQFF
TGTGCCAGCAGCAGAGGGCCCGGGACTTCGTACAATGAGCAGTTCTTC
>-|TRBJ1-5|TRBV6-1|-
CASRSTGGGSNQPQHF
TGTGCCAGCAGGTCGACAGGTGGGGGAAGCAATCAGCCCCAGCATTTT
>TRBD1|TRBJ2-5|TRBV28|-
CASSIGTGPGKETQYF
TGTGCCAGCAGTATAGGGACAGGACCAGGGAAAGAGACCCAGTACTTC
>TRBD1|TRBJ1-6|TRBV12-3/TRBV12-4|-
CASRGTDLRNSPLHF
TGTGCCAGCAGAGGGACAGACCTTCGTAATTCACCCCTCCACTTT
>-|TRBJ1-6|TRBV12-3/TRBV12-4|few
CASTIDPWSPLHF
TGTGCCAGCACCATTGACCCCTGGTCACCCCTCCACTTT
>TRBD2|TRBJ2-5|TRBV7-9|-
CASSLAGGRFATQYF
TGTGCCAGCAGCTTAGCGGGCGGGAGGTTCGCGACCCAGTACTTC
>-|TRBJ1-1|TRBV20-1|-
CSANTGSMNTEAFF
TGCAGTGCTAATACAGGGAGCATGAACACTGAAGCTTTCTTT
>-|TRBJ2-3|TRBV7-9|many
CASSLGVADTQYF
TGTGCCAGCAGCTTAGGCGTAGCCGATACGCAGTATTTT
>-|TRBJ2-7|TRBV6-5|once
CASSYPGQPEQYF
TGTGCCAGCAGTTACCCGGGCCAGCCCGAGCAGTACTTC
>TRBD2|TRBJ2-3|TRBV10-3|-
CATTGTSGSGSDTQYF
TGTGCCACCACCGGGACTAGCGGGAGCGGGTCGGATACGCAGTATTTT
>-|TRBJ2-2|TRBV12-3/TRBV12-4|-
CASTGGTANTGELFF
TGTGCCAGCACCGGGGGGACAGCTAACACCGGGGAGCTGTTTTTT
>TRBD1|TRBJ1-1|TRBV10-3|once
CAISGRDRDEAFF
TGTGCCATCAGTGGCCGGGACAGGGATGAAGCTTTCTTT
>TRBD1|TRBJ1-1|TRBV6-2/TRBV6-3|-
CASRAYSGGAWNTEAFF
TGTGCCAGCAGAGCCTATTCAGGGGGCGCATGGAACACTGAAGCTTTCTTT
>-|TRBJ2-1|TRBV20-1|-
CSAIRQANEQFF
TGCAGTGCAATAAGACAGGCTAATGAGCAGTTCTTC